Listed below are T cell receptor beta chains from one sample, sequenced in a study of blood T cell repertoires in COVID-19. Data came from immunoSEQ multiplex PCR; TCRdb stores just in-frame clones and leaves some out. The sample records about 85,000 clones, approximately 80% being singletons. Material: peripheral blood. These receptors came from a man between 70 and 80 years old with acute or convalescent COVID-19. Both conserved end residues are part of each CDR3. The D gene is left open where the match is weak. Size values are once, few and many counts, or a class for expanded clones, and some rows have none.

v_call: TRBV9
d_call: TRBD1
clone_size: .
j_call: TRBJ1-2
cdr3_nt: TGTGCCAGCAGCGTAGGCGGACAGGGGCCTGGCTACACCTTC
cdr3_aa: CASSVGGQGPGYTF

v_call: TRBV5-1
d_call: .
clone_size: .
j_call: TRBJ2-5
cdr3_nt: TGCGCCAGTCCCCGGAGGGGCGAAGAGACCCAGTACTTC
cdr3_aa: CASPRRGEETQYF

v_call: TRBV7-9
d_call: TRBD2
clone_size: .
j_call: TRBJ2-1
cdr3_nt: TGTGCCAGCAGCTCCTTTACGACTAGCGGGGTCTACAATGAGCAGTTCTTC
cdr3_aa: CASSSFTTSGVYNEQFF

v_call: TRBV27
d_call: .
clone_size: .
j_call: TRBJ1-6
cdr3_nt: TGTGCCAGCAGTTTATGGGCCGCAGGAAGAAATTCACCCCTCCACTTT
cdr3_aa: CASSLWAAGRNSPLHF

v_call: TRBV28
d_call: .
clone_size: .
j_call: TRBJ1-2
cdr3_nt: TGTGCCAGCACCGGCAGAGGCTATGGCTACACCTTC
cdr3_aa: CASTGRGYGYTF

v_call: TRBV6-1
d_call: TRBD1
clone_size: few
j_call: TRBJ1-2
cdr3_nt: TGTGCCAGCAGGGAAGGACAGGGGTACTATGGCTACACCTTC
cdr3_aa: CASREGQGYYGYTF

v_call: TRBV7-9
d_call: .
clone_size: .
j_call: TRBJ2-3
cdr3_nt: TGTGCCAGCAGCTTAAGGAGGGTCACAGATACGCAGTATTTT
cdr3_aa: CASSLRRVTDTQYF

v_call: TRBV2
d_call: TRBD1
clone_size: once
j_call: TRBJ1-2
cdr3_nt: TGTGCCAGCAGTGCGACAGGGAATCCCACTGATGGCTACACCTTC
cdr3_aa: CASSATGNPTDGYTF

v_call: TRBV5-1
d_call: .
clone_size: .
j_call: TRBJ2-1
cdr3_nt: TGCGCCAGCAGCTTGGACTCCTCTAACAATGAGCAGTTCTTC
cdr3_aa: CASSLDSSNNEQFF

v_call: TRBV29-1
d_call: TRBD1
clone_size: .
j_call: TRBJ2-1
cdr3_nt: TGCAGCGCCGACAGGGAGTTAAATGAGCAGTTCTTC
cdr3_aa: CSADRELNEQFF

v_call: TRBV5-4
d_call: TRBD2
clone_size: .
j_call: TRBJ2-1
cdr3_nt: TGTGCCAGCAGCCCGAGTCGGCTAGCGGGGAATGAGCAGTTCTTC
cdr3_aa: CASSPSRLAGNEQFF

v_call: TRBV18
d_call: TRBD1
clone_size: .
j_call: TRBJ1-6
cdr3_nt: TGTGCCAGCTCACCGGACAGGGAGAGTTCACCCCTCCACTTT
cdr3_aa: CASSPDRESSPLHF

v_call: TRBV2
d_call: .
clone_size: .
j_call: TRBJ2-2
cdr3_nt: TGTGCCAGCAGTGAAGAGCGCCTCACCGGGGAGCTGTTTTTT
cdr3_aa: CASSEERLTGELFF

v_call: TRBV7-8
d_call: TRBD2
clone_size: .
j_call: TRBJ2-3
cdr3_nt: TGTGCCAGCAGCTTGGGGCGGGGGGGTGATACGCAGTATTTT
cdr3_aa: CASSLGRGGDTQYF

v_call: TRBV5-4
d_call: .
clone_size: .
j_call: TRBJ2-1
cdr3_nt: TGTGCCAGCAGTTCCCAGGGAAAAATTTACAATGAGCAGTTCTTC
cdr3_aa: CASSSQGKIYNEQFF

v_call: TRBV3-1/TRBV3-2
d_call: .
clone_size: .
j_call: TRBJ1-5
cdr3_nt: TGTGCCAGCAGCCAAGATAGGGGACAGCCCCAGCATTTT
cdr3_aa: CASSQDRGQPQHF

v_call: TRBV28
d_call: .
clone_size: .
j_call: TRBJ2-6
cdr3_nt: TGTGCCAGCAGTCCCGACAGTCCCTCTGGGGCCAACGTCCTGACTTTC
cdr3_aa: CASSPDSPSGANVLTF

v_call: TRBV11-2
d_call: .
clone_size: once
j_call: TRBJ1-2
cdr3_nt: TGTGCCAGCAGCTTAGCCGGGGTCTATGGCTACACCTTC
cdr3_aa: CASSLAGVYGYTF

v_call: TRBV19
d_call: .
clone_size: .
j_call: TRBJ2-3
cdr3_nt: TGTGCCAGTAGTATGAGACATAACGGAGATACGCAGTATTTT
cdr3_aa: CASSMRHNGDTQYF

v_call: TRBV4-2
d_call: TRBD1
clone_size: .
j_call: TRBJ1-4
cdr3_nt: TGTGCCAGCTCCCGCAGGGGGGATGAAAAACTGTTTTTT
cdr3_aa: CASSRRGDEKLFF

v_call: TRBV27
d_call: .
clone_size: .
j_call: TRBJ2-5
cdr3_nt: TGTGCCAGCAGTCCGCACCCGACTGCGGGGGAGACCCAGTACTTC
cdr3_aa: CASSPHPTAGETQYF

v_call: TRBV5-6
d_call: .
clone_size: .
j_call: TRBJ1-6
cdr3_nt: TGTGCCAGCAGCTCGGCCCCGGGTTTCGAAAATTCACCCCTCCACTTT
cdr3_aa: CASSSAPGFENSPLHF

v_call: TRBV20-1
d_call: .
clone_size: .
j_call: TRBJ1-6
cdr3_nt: TGCAGTGCTAGTTCTTCGACAGTTGGTATTTCACCCCTCCACTTT
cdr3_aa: CSASSSTVGISPLHF

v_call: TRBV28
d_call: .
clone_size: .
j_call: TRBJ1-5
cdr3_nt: TGTGCCAGCCTCGGGGGGGGGATCGGCAAGGATCAGCCCCAGCATTTT
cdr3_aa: CASLGGGIGKDQPQHF

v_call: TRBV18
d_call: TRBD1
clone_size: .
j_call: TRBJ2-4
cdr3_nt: TGTGCCAGCTCACAGGGACAGGGCTCGGGGGGCAAAAACATTCAGTACTTC
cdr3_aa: CASSQGQGSGGKNIQYF

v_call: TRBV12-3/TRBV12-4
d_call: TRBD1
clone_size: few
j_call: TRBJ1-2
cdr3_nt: TGTGCCAGCAGCCGCGGGACAGTTGGCTACACCTTC
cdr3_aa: CASSRGTVGYTF

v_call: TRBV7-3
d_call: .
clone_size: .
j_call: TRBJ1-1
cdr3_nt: TGTGCCAGCAGCATAGACCGGAGAGCTGAAGCTTTCTTT
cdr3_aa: CASSIDRRAEAFF

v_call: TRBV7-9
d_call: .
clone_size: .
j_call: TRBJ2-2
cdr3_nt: TGTGCCACCTCCAAGGAGAGTTACACCGGGGAGCTGTTTTTT
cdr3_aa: CATSKESYTGELFF

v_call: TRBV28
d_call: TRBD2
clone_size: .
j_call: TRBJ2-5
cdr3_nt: TGTGCCAGCAAGACGGGCGGGGGGGCGGTAGAGACCCAGTACTTC
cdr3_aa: CASKTGGGAVETQYF

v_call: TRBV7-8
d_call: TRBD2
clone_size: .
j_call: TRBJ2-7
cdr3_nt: TGTGCCAGCAGCTTAAGCGGGGGGGTCAGCTCCTACGAGCAGTACTTC
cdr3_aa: CASSLSGGVSSYEQYF

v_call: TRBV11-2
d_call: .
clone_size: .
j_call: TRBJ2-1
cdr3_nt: TGTGCCAGCAGCTCGACTAGATCGGTCGGGAGGTTCTTC
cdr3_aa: CASSSTRSVGRFF

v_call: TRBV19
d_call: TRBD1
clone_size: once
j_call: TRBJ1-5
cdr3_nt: TGTGCCAGTAGTATTGGGGTGGTAGGGACAGGGGAGGATCAGCCCCAGCATTTT
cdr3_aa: CASSIGVVGTGEDQPQHF

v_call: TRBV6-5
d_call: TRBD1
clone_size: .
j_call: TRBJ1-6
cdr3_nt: TGTGCCAGCAGTTACTCTAACAGGGGGCTGCCCCTCCACTTT
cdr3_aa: CASSYSNRGLPLHF

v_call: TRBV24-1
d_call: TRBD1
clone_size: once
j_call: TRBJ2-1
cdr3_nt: TGTGCCACCAGTCACGGGACAGGGGGCAACGATGAGCAGTTCTTC
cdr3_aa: CATSHGTGGNDEQFF

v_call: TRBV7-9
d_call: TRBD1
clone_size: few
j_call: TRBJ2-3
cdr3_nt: TGTGCCAGCAGCTCCGGGACAGGGGTCACAGATACGCAGTATTTT
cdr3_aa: CASSSGTGVTDTQYF

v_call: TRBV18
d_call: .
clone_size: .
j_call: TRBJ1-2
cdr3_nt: TGTGCCAGCTCACTCGGGGGTGACTATGGCTACACCTTC
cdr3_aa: CASSLGGDYGYTF

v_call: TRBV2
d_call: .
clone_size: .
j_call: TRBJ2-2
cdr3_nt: TGTGCCAGCAGTATAAGGGAGAACGGGGAGCTGTTTTTT
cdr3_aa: CASSIRENGELFF

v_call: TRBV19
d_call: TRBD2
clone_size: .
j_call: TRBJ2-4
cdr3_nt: TGTGCCAGTAGTTTCCCAGGGACTAGCGGGGGCAAAAACATTCAGTACTTC
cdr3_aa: CASSFPGTSGGKNIQYF

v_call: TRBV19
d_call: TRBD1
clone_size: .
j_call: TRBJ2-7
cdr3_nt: TGTGCCAGTAGTGGGAGACAGGGGGTCTACGAGCAGTACTTC
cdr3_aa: CASSGRQGVYEQYF

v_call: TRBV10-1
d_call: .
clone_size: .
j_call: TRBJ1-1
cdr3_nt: TGCGCCAGCAGTGAAACAGGATCGATGAACACTGAAGCTTTCTTT
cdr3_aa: CASSETGSMNTEAFF

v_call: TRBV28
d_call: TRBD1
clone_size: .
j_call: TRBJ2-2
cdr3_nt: TGTGCCACAGACCCGGGACAGGGGGCCGGGGAGCTGTTTTTT
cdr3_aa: CATDPGQGAGELFF

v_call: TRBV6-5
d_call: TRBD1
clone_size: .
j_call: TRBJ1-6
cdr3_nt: TGTGCCAGCAGTCCCCAGGGGGCTAATTCACCCCTCCACTTT
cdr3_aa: CASSPQGANSPLHF

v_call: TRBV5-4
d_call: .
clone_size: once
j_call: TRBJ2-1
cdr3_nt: TGTGCCAGCACCACGGACAGATACAATGAGCAGTTCTTC
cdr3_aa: CASTTDRYNEQFF

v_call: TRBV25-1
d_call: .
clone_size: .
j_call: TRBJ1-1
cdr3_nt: TGTGCCAGCAGCCTAGCGGGCACTGAAGCTTTCTTT
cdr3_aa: CASSLAGTEAFF

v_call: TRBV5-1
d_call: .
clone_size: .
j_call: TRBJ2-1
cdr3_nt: TGCGCCAAAACATTCAGTGAGCAGTTCTTC
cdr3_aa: CAKTFSEQFF

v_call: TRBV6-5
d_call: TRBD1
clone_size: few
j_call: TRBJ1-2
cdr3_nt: TGTGCCAGCAGTACGGGACAGGGCGCCTCGAATGGCTACACCTTC
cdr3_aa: CASSTGQGASNGYTF

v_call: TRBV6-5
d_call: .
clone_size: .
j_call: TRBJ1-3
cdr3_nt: TGTGCCAGCAGCCCGGGTGGAAACACCATATATTTT
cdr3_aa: CASSPGGNTIYF

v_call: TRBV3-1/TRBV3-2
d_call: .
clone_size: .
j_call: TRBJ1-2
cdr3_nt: TGTGCCAGCAGCCAAGATTTGGGGAGTAGGTATGGCTACACCTTC
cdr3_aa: CASSQDLGSRYGYTF

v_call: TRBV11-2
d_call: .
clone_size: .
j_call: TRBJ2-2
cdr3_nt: TGTGCCAGCAGCCCTCCCGGTCCCGGGGAGCTGTTTTTT
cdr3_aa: CASSPPGPGELFF

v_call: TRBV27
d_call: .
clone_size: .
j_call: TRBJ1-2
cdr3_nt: TGTGCCAGCAGTTTGAACCGCTCTGGGAGGGGCGGCTACACCTTC
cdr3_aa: CASSLNRSGRGGYTF

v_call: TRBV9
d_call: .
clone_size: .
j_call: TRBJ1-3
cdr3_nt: TGTGCCAGCAGCGTAGGCGGGGGGATAAGCTCTGGAAACACCATATATTTT
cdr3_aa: CASSVGGGISSGNTIYF

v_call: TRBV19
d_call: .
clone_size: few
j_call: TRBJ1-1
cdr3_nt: TGTGCCAGTAGTATCCAGGGAACAAGAAACACTGAAGCTTTCTTT
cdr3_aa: CASSIQGTRNTEAFF

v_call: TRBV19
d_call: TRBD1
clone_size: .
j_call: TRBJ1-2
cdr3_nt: TGTGCCAGTAGTATGGTGGGACAGGGGGGCTATGGCTACACCTTC
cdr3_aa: CASSMVGQGGYGYTF

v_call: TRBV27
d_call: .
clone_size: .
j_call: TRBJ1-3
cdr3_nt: TGTGCCAGCAGTTTATCGCGGCCCCGGTCTGGAAACACCATATATTTT
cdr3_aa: CASSLSRPRSGNTIYF

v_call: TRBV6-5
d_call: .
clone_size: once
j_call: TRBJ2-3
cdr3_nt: TGTGCCAGCACCGAGGGGGGGGGCACAGATACGCAGTATTTT
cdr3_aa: CASTEGGGTDTQYF

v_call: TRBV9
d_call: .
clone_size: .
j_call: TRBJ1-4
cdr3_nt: TGTGCCAGCAGCGTTGGGCAGGGGAATGAAAAACTGTTTTTT
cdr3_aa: CASSVGQGNEKLFF

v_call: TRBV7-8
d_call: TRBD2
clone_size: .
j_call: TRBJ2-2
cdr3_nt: TGTGCCAGCAGCTTAACTAGCGGGGGGTCCGGGGAGCTGTTTTTT
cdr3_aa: CASSLTSGGSGELFF